The 18 T cell receptor beta chains reported below all come from one sample, sequenced in a study of shared clonotypes between healthy human individuals. Measured with immunoSEQ multiplex PCR; TCRdb has only the in-frame clones, and not every one. The sample lists approximately 2,300,000 clones; 85% to 95% were seen once. The sample taken for sequencing was naive CD4+ T cells from PBMCs. The subset is: CD45RA+ positively selected. All receptors derive from a man younger than 35 in good health. Some clones in this sample may be carry-over from other donors' samples.

The chain joins TRBV18 to TRBJ1-1; possibly TRBD1 for D (6 bases). The ends were cut back, 4 bases at V and 4 bases at J, with 13 bases in the middle. From germline, CDR1 is KGHSH and CDR2 LQKENI. The CDR3 covers 14 residues. The CDR3 bases are TGTGCCAGCTCACTCAGGGGTTTCGGCACTGAAGCTTTCTTT. Its protein product is CASSLRGFGTEAFF.

Note on this clone: Other nucleotide sequences in the sample specify the same CDR3. V is TRBV28 and J is TRBJ2-5; the D gene is possibly TRBD2 (6 bases). CDR3 length equals 13 residues. Germline-derived CDR1 and CDR2 are MDHEN and SYDVKM. V was clipped by 2 bases and J by 4 bases, with 8 bases between them. The CDR3, as DNA: TGTGCCAGCAGTTTAGGAGGGTTAGAGACCCAGTACTTC. Translating gives CASSLGGLETQYF.

With regard to this clone: The sample has other DNA sequences that encode this CDR3 too. This sequence joins TRBV29-1 and TRBJ1-1, with TRBD1 as a possible D gene (6 bases). The V gene's germline CDR1 is SQVTM and CDR2 ANQGSEA. Trimming shortened V by 6 bases and J by 0 bases, and 11 bases separated the two germline ends. The CDR3 is 13 residues long. Written as DNA, the CDR3 is TGCAGCGTCGGACAGCTCATGAACACTGAAGCTTTCTTT. Amino acids: CSVGQLMNTEAFF.

The gene calls are TRBV11-3 and TRBJ2-5, with a possible D match to TRBD2 (5 bases). V gave up 4 bases and J gave up 5 bases, with 14 bases separating them. Per the germline V gene, CDR1 is SGHNT and CDR2 is YENEEA. This CDR3 spans 14 amino acids. The CDR3 sequence: CASSSDGERETQYF. CDR3 DNA sequence: TGTGCCAGCAGCTCCGACGGGGAAAGGGAGACCCAGTACTTC.

The CDR3, as DNA: TGTGCCAGCAGCTTGGGGGGCCGCGAAGTAGGCAATCAGCCCCAGCATTTT. This encodes CASSLGGREVGNQPQHF. The J gene is TRBJ1-5, the V gene TRBV7-9; D might be TRBD1 (6 bases). Per the germline V gene, CDR1 is SEHNR and CDR2 is FQNEAQ (reference sequence). The CDR3 is made up of 17 amino acids. V was pared by 3 bases and J by 2 bases, with 17 bases between.

The V gene is TRBV14, the J gene TRBJ2-1, with a tentative D call TRBD2 (6 bases). The CDR3 contains 16 residues. With 7 bases removed from V and 8 bases from J, the gap between germline ends came to 24 bases. Germline-derived CDR1 and CDR2 are SGHDN and FVKESK. This CDR3 reads CASNPGLPVGGYEQFF. CDR3 DNA sequence: TGTGCCAGCAACCCAGGACTCCCCGTTGGGGGGTATGAGCAGTTCTTC.

This rearrangement joins TRBV7-3 to TRBJ2-2; 10 bases are a match to TRBD2. Germline CDR1 and CDR2: SGHTA and FQGTGA. Trimming at V came to 4 bases and at J to 4 bases, leaving 6 bases not matched to a gene. The length of the CDR3 is 16 residues. Here the CDR3 DNA reads TGTGCCAGCAGCTCCGCGAGCGGGAGGGTCACCGGGGAGCTGTTTTTT. Its protein product is CASSSASGRVTGELFF.

This chain uses TRBV10-1 with TRBJ2-3, with D tentatively TRBD2 (6 bases). The V gene lost 10 bases and the J gene lost 4 bases, with 15 bases spanning the gap. There are 13 residues in the CDR3. Germline lookup yields CDR1 WNHNN and CDR2 SYGVQD (reference sequence). The CDR3: CATSGAAADTQYF. In nucleotides, the CDR3 is TGCGCCACCTCGGGAGCTGCGGCAGATACGCAGTATTTT.

The chain couples TRBV5-1 to TRBJ2-3, with TRBD2 identical over 13 bases. Germline-derived CDR1 and CDR2 are SGHRS and YFSETQ. CDR3 length: 20 residues. V trimming: 4 bases; J trimming: 1 base; junction bases outside the gene matches: 15. CDR3 protein: CASSHRPPGLAGRGTDTQYF. The CDR3 DNA follows: TGCGCCAGCAGCCATAGACCCCCGGGACTAGCGGGGAGGGGCACAGATACGCAGTATTTT.

For the CDR3, the DNA is TGTGCCAGCAGCTTAGACAGGGGGAGCGAAAAACTGTTTTTT. Amino acid sequence: CASSLDRGSEKLFF. This chain joins TRBV7-9 and TRBJ1-4, with 8 bases matching TRBD1. CDR3 length: 14 residues. Germline loops: CDR1 SEHNR, CDR2 FQNEAQ (reference sequence). V lost 1 base to trimming and J lost 8 bases; unmatched junction nucleotides: 3.

This clone showed up just a few times. Other DNA sequences in the same sample also yield this CDR3. The chain employs TRBV30 and TRBJ1-5; a weak D match, TRBD1 (5 bases). Germline assignment: CDR1 GTSNPN and CDR2 SVGIG (reference sequence). This CDR3 is 14 amino acids long. Deletions cut 0 bases from V and 4 bases from J, with 10 bases between. CDR3 in amino acids: CAWSVGAGNQPQHF. In nucleotides, the CDR3 is TGTGCCTGGAGTGTAGGGGCGGGGAATCAGCCCCAGCATTTT.

V usage is TRBV4-3 and J usage is TRBJ2-5; either TRBD1 or TRBD2 may fit D (5 bases each). The V end was cut by 0 bases, the J end by 11 bases, with 25 bases between. Germline loops: CDR1 LGHNA, CDR2 YSLEER. The CDR3 is 17 residues long. CDR3 nucleotides: TGCGCCAGCAGCCAAGAACCTCACTCAACCTCTATGGGGGAGCAGTACTTC. Translating it yields CASSQEPHSTSMGEQYF.

As for this clone: Other DNA sequences in the same sample also yield this CDR3. V and J are TRBV9 and TRBJ2-1, with 11 nucleotides matching TRBD2. In germline, CDR1 is SGDLS, CDR2 YYNGEE. The length of the CDR3 is 15 residues. Trimming cost V 4 bases and J 2 bases; bases outside gene matches: 2. The CDR3 DNA sequence: TGTGCCAGCAGCTTACTAGCGGGGGCCTACAATGAGCAGTTCTTC. Translated: CASSLLAGAYNEQFF.

The chain uses TRBV7-2 and TRBJ1-5, with 8 positions matching TRBD1. The J segment lost 7 bases and the V segment lost 5 bases, leaving 13 bases of the junction unmatched. From germline, CDR1 is SGHTA and CDR2 FQGNSA. CDR3 length: 16 residues. CDR3 in amino acids: CASSPRDRSSSQPQHF. In DNA, the CDR3 is TGTGCCAGCAGCCCTCGGGACAGGAGTTCGTCCCAGCCCCAGCATTTT.

The chain links TRBV18 to TRBJ2-5; D unresolved. Germline V gene lookup returns CDR1 KGHSH and CDR2 LQKENI. This CDR3 contains 14 residues. V lost 6 bases and J lost 1, with 12 bases in between. The CDR3 spells CASSPLRGQETQYF. In DNA form, the CDR3 reads TGTGCCAGCTCCCCTTTAAGAGGCCAAGAGACCCAGTACTTC.

The gene calls are TRBV5-1 and TRBJ2-1; TRBD1 matches 12 bases. The ends lost 6 bases at V and 1 base at J; junction bases unmatched: 8. Germline-derived CDR1 and CDR2 are SGHRS and YFSETQ. The CDR3 covers 17 residues. The CDR3 loop is CASTGQGASRSYNEQFF. The CDR3 region has the DNA TGCGCCAGCACGGGACAGGGGGCAAGTAGGTCCTACAATGAGCAGTTCTTC.

This clone was counted a few times. The rearrangement uses TRBV7-6 and TRBJ1-1, with TRBD1 matching over 7 bases. V dropped 5 bases and J dropped 10; count of bases not matched to a gene: 13. The CDR3 has 14 residues. Germline assignment: CDR1 SGHVS and CDR2 FNYEAQ. As DNA, the CDR3 is TGTGCCAGCAGCCCCAGCACCCAGGGGGTGGGAGCTTTCTTT. Its protein is CASSPSTQGVGAFF. Drawing the rest from reference TRBV7-6 and TRBJ1-1, the complete variable domain is GAGVSQSPRYKVTKRGQDVALRCDPISGHVSLYWYRQALGQGPEFLTYFNYEAQQDKSGLPNDRFSAERPEGSISTLTIQRTEQRDSAMYRCASSPSTQGVGAFFGQGTRLTVV.

The V call is TRBV13, the J call TRBJ2-7; 7 nucleotides align to TRBD1. Trimming took 4 bases from V and 8 from J; bases not matched to a gene: 14. The CDR3 runs 15 residues. Germline-derived CDR1 and CDR2 are PRHDT and FYEKMQ (reference sequence). DNA of the CDR3: TGTGCCAGCAGCTCCATAGGTTTACAGGGGCTGAAGCAGTACTTC. Translated: CASSSIGLQGLKQYF. Full variable domain (missing parts from reference TRBV13 and TRBJ2-7): AAGVIQSPRHLIKEKRETATLKCYPIPRHDTVYWYQQGPGQDPQFLISFYEKMQSDKGSIPDRFSAQQFSDYHSELNMSSLELGDSALYFCASSSIGLQGLKQYFGPGTRLTVT.